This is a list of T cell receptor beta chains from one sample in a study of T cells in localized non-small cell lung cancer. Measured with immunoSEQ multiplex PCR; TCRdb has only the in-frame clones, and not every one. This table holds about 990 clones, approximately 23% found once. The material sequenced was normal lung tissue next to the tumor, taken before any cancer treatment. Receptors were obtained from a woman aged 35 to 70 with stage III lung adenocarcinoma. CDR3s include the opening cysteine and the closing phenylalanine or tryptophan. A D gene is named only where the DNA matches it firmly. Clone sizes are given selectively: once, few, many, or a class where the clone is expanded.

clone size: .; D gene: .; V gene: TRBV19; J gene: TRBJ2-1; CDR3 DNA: TGTGCCAGTAGTATTCGCGTGTCTAGCGTTGTTGAGCAGTTCTTC; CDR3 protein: CASSIRVSSVVEQFF
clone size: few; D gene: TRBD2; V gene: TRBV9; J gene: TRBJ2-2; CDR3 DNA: TGTGCCAGCAGCGTTAGCGGGAGAGGCACCGGGGAGCTGTTTTTT; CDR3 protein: CASSVSGRGTGELFF
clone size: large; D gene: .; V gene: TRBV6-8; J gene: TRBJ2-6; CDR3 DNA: TGTGCCAGCAGTGCCGACAGTGGGGCCAACGTCCTGACTTTC; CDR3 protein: CASSADSGANVLTF
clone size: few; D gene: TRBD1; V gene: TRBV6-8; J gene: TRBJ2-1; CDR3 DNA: TGTGCCAGCAGGCCCTCGGGACAGGGGGCGAGTGAGCAGTTCTTC; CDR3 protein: CASRPSGQGASEQFF
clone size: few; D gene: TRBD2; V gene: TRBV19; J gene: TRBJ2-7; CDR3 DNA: TGTGCCAGTAGTATAGCACTAGCGGGAGTTACCGAGCAGTACTTC; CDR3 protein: CASSIALAGVTEQYF
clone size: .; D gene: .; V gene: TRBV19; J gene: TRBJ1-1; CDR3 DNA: TGTGCCAGTACGGTGGGGCGCCTGAACACTGAAGCTTTCTTT; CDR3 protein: CASTVGRLNTEAFF
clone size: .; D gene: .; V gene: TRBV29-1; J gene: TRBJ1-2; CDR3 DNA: TGCAGCGTTGTAGTGGCTAACTATGGCTACACCTTC; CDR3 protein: CSVVVANYGYTF
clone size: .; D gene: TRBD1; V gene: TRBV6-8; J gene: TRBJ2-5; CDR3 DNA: TGTGCCAGCAGTTTCCCGATCTTTCAGGGGGCGCAGGAGACCCAGTACTTC; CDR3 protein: CASSFPIFQGAQETQYF
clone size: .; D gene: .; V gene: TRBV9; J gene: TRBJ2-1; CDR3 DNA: TGTGCCAGCAGCGTAGCCCAGAGATCGACTTACAATGAGCAGTTCTTC; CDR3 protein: CASSVAQRSTYNEQFF
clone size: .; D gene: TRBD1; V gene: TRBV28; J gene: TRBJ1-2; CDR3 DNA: TGTGCCAGCAGTTTATCCTGGACAGGGGAGGGTGGCTACACCTTC; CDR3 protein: CASSLSWTGEGGYTF
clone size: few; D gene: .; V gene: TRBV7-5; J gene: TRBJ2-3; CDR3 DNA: TGTGCCAGCAGCTTACAGGGGAAAGGCACAGATACGCAGTATTTT; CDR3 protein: CASSLQGKGTDTQYF
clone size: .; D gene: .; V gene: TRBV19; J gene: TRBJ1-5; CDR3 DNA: TGTGCCAGTAGTATAGCTGGGTCCAATCAGCCCCAGCATTTT; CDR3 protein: CASSIAGSNQPQHF
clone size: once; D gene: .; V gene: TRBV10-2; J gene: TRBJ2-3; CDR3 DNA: TGCGCCAGCAGTGAATCAGCAGATACGCAGTATTTT; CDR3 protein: CASSESADTQYF
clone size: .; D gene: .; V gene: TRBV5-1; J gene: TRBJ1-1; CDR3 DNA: TGCGCCAGCAGCCTGGACGGACGGCCGAACACTGAAGCTTTCTTT; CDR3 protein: CASSLDGRPNTEAFF
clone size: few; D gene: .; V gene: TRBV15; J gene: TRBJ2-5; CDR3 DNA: TGTGCCACCAGCAGAGATCGTGGCCAAACGGGGACCCAGTACTTC; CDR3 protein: CATSRDRGQTGTQYF
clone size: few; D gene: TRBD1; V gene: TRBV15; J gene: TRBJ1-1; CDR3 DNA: TGTGCCACCCACCCAATGAAGCCGGGACAGGAGCTTCTGAACACTGAAGCTTTCTTT; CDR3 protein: CATHPMKPGQELLNTEAFF
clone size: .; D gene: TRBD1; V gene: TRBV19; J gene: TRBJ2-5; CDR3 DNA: TGTGCCAGTAGAGGACAGGTGGCAGATGAGACCCAGTACTTC; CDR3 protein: CASRGQVADETQYF
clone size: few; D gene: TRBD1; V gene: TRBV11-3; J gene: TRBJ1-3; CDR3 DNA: TGTGCCAGCAGCGAATCGCGGACAGGGGCTGGAAACACCATATATTTT; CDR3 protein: CASSESRTGAGNTIYF
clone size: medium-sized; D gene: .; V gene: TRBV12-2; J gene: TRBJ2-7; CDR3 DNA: TGTGCCAGTGCCTCAGGGGCTACCTCCCCCTACGAGCAGTACTTC; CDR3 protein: CASASGATSPYEQYF
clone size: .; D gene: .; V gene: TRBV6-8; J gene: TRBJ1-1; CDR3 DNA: TGTGCCAGCAGGACACCGACAGCTATGAACACTGAAGCTTTCTTT; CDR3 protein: CASRTPTAMNTEAFF
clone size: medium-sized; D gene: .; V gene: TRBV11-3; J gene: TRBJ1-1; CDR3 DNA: TGTGCCAGCAGCTTGATAGGGATGAACACTGAAGCTTTCTTT; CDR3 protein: CASSLIGMNTEAFF
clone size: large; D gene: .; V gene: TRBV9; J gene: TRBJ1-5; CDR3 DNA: TGTGCCAGCAGCGTAGGTGCGGCTAGCAATCAGCCCCAGCATTTT; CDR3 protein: CASSVGAASNQPQHF
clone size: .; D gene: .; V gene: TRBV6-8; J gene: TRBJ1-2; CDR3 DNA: TGTGCCAGCAGTGACCGTGAATGGTCGAACTATGGCTACACCTTC; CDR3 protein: CASSDREWSNYGYTF
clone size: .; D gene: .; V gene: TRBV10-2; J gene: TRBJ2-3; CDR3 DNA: TGCGCCAGCAGTGAGTCGAGGGTTGGGGGCCCATACACAGATACGCAGTATTTT; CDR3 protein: CASSESRVGGPYTDTQYF
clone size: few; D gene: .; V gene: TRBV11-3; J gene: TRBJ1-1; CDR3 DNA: TGTGCCAGCAGCGCTATAGGGTTTAACACTGAAGCTTTCTTT; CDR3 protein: CASSAIGFNTEAFF
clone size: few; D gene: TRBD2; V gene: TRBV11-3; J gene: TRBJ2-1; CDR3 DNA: TGTGCTAGCAGCTTGGGACTAGCGGGAGTTAATCAGGAGCAGTTCTTC; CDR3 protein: CASSLGLAGVNQEQFF
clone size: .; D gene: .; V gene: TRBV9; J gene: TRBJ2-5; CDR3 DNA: TGTGCCAGCAGTGAAGCGCCGGGGCCGGCGGAGACCCAGTACTTC; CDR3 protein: CASSEAPGPAETQYF
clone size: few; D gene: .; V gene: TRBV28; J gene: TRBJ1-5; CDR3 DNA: TGTGCCAGCAGTCCCAGGGCACCTGATAGCAATCAGCCCCAGCATTTT; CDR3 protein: CASSPRAPDSNQPQHF
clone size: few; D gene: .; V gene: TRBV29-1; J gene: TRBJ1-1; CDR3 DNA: TGCAGCGTTGAAGATATACACGGCTCTCAGAACACTGAAGCTTTCTTT; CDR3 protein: CSVEDIHGSQNTEAFF
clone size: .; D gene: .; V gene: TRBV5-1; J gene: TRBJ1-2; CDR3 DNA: TGCGCCAGCAGCCCTGGGGGCGGGTGGCATGGCTACACCTTC; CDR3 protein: CASSPGGGWHGYTF
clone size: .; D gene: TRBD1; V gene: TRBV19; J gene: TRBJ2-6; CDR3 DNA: TGTGCCACCCAGGGACAGGGAATGGCTGGGGCCAACGTCCTGACTTTC; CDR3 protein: CATQGQGMAGANVLTF
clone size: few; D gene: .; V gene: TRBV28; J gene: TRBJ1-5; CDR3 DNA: TGTGCCACCGACTCAGGTAGCAATCAGCCCCAGCATTTT; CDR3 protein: CATDSGSNQPQHF
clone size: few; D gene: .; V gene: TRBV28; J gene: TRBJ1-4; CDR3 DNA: TGTGCCAGCAGTTTACCAGGGGAGGGTGAAAAACTGTTTTTT; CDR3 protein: CASSLPGEGEKLFF
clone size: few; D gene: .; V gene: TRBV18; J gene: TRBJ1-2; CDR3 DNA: TGTGCCAGCTCACCGAGCAGGGGAGACGGCTACACCTTC; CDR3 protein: CASSPSRGDGYTF
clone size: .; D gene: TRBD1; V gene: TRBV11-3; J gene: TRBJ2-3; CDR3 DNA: TGTGCCAGCAGCTTGACAGGGGCAAAGGATACGCAGTATTTT; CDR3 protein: CASSLTGAKDTQYF
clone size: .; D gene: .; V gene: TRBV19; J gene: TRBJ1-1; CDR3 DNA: TGTGCCTCGGAAAGTCTGGGATATATCGCTGAAGCTTTCTTT; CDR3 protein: CASESLGYIAEAFF
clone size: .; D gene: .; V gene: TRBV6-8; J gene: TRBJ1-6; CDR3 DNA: TGTGCCAGCAGCGCCAAGGTTTCACCCCTCCACTTT; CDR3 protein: CASSAKVSPLHF
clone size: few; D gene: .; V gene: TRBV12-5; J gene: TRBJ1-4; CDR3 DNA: TGTGCCAGCACTATATACCCCCGAGAGGGAACTAATGAAAAACTGTTTTTT; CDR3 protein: CASTIYPREGTNEKLFF
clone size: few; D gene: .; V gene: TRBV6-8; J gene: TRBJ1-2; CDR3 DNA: TGTGCCAGCAGACCGGGCTTTTTTAACTATGGCTACACCTTC; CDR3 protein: CASRPGFFNYGYTF
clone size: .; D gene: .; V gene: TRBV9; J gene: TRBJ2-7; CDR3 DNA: TGTGCCAGCAGCGTAGAGGCTGGGTACGAGCAGTACTTC; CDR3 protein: CASSVEAGYEQYF
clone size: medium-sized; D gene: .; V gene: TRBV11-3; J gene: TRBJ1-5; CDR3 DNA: TGTGCCAGCAGCCCCGGGGGGGTTCTTGGGCAGCCCCAGCATTTT; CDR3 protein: CASSPGGVLGQPQHF
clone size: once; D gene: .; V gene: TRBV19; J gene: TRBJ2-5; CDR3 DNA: TGTGCCAGTAGTTCCCAAAAGGGAGAGACCCAGTACTTC; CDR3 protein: CASSSQKGETQYF
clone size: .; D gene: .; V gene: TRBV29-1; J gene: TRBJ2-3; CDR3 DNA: TGCAGCGGTTCTAGGGCCACAGATACGCAGTATTTT; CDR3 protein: CSGSRATDTQYF
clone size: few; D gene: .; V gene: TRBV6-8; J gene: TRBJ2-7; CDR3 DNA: TGTGCCAGCAGTCGCGGTGGCGGGGCCTACGAGCAGTACTTC; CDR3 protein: CASSRGGGAYEQYF